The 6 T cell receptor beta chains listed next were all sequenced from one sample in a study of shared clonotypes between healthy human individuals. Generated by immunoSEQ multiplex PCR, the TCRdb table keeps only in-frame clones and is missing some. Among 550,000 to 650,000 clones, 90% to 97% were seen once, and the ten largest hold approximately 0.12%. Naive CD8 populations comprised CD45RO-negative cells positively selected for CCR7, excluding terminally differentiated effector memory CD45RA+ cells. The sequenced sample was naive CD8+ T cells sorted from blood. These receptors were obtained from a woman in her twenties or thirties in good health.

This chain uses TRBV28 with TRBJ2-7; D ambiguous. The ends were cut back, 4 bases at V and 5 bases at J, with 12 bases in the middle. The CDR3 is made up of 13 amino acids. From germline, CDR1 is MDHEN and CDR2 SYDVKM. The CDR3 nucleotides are TGTGCCAGCAGTTATACGTGGGGTAACGAGCAGTACTTC. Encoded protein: CASSYTWGNEQYF.

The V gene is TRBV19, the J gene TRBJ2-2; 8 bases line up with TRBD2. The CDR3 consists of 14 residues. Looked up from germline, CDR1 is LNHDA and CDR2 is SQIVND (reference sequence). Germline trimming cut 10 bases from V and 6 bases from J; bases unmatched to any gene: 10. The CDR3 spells CATKYASGSGELFF. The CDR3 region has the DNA TGTGCCACAAAGTATGCTAGCGGGTCCGGGGAGCTGTTTTTT.

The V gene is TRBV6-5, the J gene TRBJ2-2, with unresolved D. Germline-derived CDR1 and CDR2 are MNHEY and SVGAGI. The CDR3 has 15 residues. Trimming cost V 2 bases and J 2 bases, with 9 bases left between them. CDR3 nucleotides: TGTGCCAGCAGTTACGAGGCTGCAAACACCGGGGAGCTGTTTTTT. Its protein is CASSYEAANTGELFF.

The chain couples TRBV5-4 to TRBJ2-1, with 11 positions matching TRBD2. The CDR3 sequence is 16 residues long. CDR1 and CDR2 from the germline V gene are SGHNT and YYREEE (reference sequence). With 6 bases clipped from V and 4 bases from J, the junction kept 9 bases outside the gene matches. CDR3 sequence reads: CASTPGGTSGYNEQFF. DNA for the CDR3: TGTGCCAGCACCCCTGGCGGGACTAGCGGATACAATGAGCAGTTCTTC.

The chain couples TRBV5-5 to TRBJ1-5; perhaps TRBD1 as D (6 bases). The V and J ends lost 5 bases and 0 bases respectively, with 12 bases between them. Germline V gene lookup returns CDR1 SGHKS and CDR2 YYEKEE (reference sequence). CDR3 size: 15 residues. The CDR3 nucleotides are TGTGCCAGCAGTACGAAGGGGGTTAGCAATCAGCCCCAGCATTTT. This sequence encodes CASSTKGVSNQPQHF.

The CDR3 DNA follows: TGCGCCAGCAGTGAAGACACAACTAATGAAAAACTGTTTTTT. Its translation: CASSEDTTNEKLFF. The genes are TRBV10-2 and TRBJ1-4, with D uncertain. CDR3 size: 14 residues. Germline V CDR1 and CDR2: WSHSY, SAAADI. V was pared by 3 bases and J by 0 bases, with 5 bases between.